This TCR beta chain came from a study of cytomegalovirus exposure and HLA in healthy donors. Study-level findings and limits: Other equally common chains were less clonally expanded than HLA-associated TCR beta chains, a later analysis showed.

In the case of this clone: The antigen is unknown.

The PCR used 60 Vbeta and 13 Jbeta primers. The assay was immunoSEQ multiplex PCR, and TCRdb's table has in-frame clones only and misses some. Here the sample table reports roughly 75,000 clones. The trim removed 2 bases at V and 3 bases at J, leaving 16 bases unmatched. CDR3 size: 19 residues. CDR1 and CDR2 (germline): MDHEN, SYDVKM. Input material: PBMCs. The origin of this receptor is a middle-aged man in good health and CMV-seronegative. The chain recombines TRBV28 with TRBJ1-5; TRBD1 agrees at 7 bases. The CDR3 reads CASSLGGRGFGQFNQPQHF. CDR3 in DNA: TGTGCCAGCAGTTTAGGCGGCAGGGGGTTCGGTCAATTCAATCAGCCCCAGCATTTT.